A single T cell receptor (beta chain) is shown here with its context. Its antigen is unknown. V lost 3 bases and J 15 bases, leaving 18 bases between the germline ends. CDR3 length equals 13 residues. The data originate from a study of T cells after yellow fever vaccination. Study-wide results and caveats: The bulk population could contribute abundant contaminating clonotypes to FACS-sorted repertoires. Primary-vaccination clones mostly resurfaced post-booster (96% CD4, 85% to 90% CD8).

TCRdb redid the calling of the 5' RACE reads with MiXCR, one entry per CDR3 protein. The table includes about 260,000 distinct CDR3 sequences, over 10% detected once. V gene TRBV12-3 or TRBV12-4 combines with J gene TRBJ2-1; the D gene is possibly TRBD2 (6 bases). This sequence was found in a man younger than 45 who received the YFV17D yellow fever vaccine. Sequenced material: CD4+ T cells sorted from PBMCs, taken 45 days after the yellow fever booster vaccination. The CDR3: CASSFGTDLPGFF. The CDR3 DNA is TGTGCCAGCAGTTTTGGGACTGATCTTCCAGGGTTCTTC.